This T cell receptor (beta chain) is drawn from a study of blood T cell repertoires in COVID-19. About the research overall: COVID-19 samples, acute and convalescent, were from the United States, Italy and Spain. PBMCs, B-cell-depleted T cells, or T cells provided the cDNA or gDNA that made up the material.

This CDR3 is 13 amino acids long. V was shortened by 3 bases and J by 4 bases, with 7 bases between the two germline ends. Original methodology: Amplified reference gene primers provided the basis for estimating nucleated cell counts. Method: immunoSEQ multiplex PCR; TCRdb's copy keeps in-frame clones and lacks some. The DNA was the basis for D and trimming; V, J and clone size are from that table. The sample comprises fewer than 250,000 clones, roughly 90% of which are singletons, and 1.7% rests with the top ten. The sequencing input was peripheral blood. The sequence was obtained from a man in his 70s with acute or convalescent COVID-19. This sequence joins TRBV12-3 or TRBV12-4 and TRBJ1-5, with D hard to call. This CDR3 is CASSFLVNQPQHF. The CDR3 coding sequence is TGTGCCAGCAGTTTTCTCGTGAATCAGCCCCAGCATTTT.